The T cell receptor (beta chain) under discussion was sequenced for a study of CD8 T cells in ankylosing spondylitis. Notes on the study in general: What seemed typical of ankylosing spondylitis blood was a TCR beta motif built from several highly homologous variants. Researchers report that disease-linked clones proved CD8+ and relatively rare in peripheral blood. Disease-linked clones were reportedly significantly enriched in matched ankylosing spondylitis synovial fluid. Earlier reports found some motif variants in synovial fluid and blood in reactive arthritis.

The V and J ends lost 4 bases and 5 bases respectively, with 10 bases between them. Germline V lookup: CDR1 SGHRS, CDR2 YFSETQ. CDR3 length: 12 amino acids. TCRdb reprocessed the 5' RACE reads via MiXCR and lists one record per CDR3 protein. The table lists fewer than 550,000 distinct CDR3 sequences, less than 6% of them singletons, with roughly 3.2% in the top ten. This clonotype was counted many times. Its target is unknown. This TCR derives from a male donor with ankylosing spondylitis. The V call is TRBV5-1, the J call TRBJ2-7, with D possibly matching TRBD1 (6 bases). The sequenced sample consisted of blood, either unsorted or a sorted T cell fraction (not recorded which). CDR3 nucleotide sequence: TGCGCCAGCAGCGGCAGGGGCCACGAGCAGTACTTC. It encodes CASSGRGHEQYF.